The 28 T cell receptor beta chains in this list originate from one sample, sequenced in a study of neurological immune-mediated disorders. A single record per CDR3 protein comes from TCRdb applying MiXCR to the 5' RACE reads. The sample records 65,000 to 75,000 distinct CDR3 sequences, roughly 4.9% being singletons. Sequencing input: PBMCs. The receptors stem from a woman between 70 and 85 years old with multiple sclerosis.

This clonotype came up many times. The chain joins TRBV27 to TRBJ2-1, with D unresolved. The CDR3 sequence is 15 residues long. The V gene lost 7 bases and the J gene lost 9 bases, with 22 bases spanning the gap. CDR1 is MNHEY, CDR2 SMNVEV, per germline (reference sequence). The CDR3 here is CASNPDGRPDPEQFF. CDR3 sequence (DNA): TGTGCCAGCAACCCCGACGGACGGCCGGACCCTGAGCAGTTCTTC.

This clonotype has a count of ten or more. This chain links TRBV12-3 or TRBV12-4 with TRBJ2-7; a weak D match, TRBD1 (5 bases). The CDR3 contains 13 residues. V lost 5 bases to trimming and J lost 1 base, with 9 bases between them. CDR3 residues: CASSTQDSYEQYF. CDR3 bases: TGTGCCAGCAGTACACAGGATTCCTACGAGCAGTACTTC.

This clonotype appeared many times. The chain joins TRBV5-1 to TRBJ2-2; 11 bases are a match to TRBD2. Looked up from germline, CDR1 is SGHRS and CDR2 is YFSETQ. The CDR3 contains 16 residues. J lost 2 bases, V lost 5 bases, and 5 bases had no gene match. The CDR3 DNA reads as TGCGCCAGCAGATCGACTAGCGGGACTAACACCGGGGAGCTGTTTTTT. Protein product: CASRSTSGTNTGELFF.

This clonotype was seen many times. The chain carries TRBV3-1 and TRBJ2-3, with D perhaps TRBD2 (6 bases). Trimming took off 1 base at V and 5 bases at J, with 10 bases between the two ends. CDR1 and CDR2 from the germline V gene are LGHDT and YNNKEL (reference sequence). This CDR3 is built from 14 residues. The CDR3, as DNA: TGTGCCAGCAGCCAAGTCTGGAGGGAAGATACGCAGTATTTT. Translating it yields CASSQVWREDTQYF.

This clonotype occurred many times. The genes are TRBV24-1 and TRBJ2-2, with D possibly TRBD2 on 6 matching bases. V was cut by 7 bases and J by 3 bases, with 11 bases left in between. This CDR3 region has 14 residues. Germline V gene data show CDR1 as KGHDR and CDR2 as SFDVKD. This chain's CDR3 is CATSPPGDTGELFF. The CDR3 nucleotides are TGTGCCACCAGCCCCCCGGGGGACACCGGGGAGCTGTTTTTT.

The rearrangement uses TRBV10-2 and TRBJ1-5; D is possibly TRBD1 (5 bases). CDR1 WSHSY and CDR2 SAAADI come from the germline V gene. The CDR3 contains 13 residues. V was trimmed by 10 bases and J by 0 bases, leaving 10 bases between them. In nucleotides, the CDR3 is TGCGCCACCACAGGATCTAGCAATCAGCCCCAGCATTTT. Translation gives CATTGSSNQPQHF.

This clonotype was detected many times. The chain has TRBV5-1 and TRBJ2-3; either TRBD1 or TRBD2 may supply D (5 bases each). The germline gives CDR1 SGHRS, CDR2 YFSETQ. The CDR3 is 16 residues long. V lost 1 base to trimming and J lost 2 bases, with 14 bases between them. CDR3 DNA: TGCGCCAGCAGCTTGACCTCTTGGGGGAACACAGATACGCAGTATTTT. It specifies CASSLTSWGNTDTQYF.

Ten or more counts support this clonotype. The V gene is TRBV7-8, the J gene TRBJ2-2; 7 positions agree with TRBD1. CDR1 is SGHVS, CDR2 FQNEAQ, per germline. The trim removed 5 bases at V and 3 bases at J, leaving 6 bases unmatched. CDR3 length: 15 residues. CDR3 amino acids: CASSPGQEYTGELFF. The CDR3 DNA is TGTGCCAGCAGCCCTGGACAGGAATACACCGGGGAGCTGTTTTTT.

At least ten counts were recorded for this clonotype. The CDR3 coding sequence is TGTGCCAGCAGGTCACCAGACAGGGATGCGGCTGAAGCTTTCTTT. Its translation is CASRSPDRDAAEAFF. The chain recombines TRBV12-3 or TRBV12-4 with TRBJ1-1; TRBD1 aligns across 7 bases. V lost 6 bases to trimming and J lost 6 bases; unmatched junction nucleotides: 13. The CDR3 is 15 amino acids.

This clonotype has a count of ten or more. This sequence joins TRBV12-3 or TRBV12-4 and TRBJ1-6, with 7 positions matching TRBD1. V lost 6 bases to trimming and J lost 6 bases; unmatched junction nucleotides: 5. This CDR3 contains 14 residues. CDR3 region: CASSQGQVNSPLHF. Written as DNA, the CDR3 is TGTGCCAGCAGCCAAGGACAGGTTAATTCACCCCTCCACTTT.

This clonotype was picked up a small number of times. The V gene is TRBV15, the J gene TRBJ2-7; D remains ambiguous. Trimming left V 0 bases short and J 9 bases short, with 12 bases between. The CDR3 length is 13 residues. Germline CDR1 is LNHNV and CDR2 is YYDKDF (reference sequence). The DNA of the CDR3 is TGTGCCACCAGCAGAGATAGGCGCTCCGCGCAGTACTTC. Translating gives CATSRDRRSAQYF.

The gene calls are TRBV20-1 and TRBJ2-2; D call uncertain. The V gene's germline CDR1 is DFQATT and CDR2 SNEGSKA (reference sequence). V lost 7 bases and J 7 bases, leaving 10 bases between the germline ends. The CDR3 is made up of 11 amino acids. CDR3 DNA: TGCAGTGTTGTGTCGGTCGGGGAGCTGTTTTTT. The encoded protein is CSVVSVGELFF.

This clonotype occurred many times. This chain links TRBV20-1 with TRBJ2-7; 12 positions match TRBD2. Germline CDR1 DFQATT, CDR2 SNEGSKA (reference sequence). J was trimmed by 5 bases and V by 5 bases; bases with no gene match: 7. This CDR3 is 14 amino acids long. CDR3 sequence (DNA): TGCAGTGCTGTGACTAGCGGGAGTCGGAACGAGCAGTACTTC. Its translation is CSAVTSGSRNEQYF.

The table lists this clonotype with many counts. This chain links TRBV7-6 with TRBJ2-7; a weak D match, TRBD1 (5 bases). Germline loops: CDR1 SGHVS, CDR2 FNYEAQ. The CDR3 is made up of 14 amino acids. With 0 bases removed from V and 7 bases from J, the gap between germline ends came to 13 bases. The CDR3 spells CASSLAVQVGEQYF. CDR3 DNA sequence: TGTGCCAGCAGCTTAGCGGTACAGGTAGGGGAGCAGTACTTC.

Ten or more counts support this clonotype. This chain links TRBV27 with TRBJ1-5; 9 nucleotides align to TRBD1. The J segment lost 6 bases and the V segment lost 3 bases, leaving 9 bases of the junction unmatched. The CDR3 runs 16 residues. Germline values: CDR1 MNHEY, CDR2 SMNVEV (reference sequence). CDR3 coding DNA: TGTGCCAGCAGTTTCACAGGGGGCCTGACAGGTCAGCCCCAGCATTTT. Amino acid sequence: CASSFTGGLTGQPQHF.

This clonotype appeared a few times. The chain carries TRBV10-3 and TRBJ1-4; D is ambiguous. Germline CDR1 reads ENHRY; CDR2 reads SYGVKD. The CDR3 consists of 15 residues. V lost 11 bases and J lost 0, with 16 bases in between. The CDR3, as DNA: TGTGCCTCACGGGGAGTTGGAGCAACTAATGAAAAACTGTTTTTT. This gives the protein CASRGVGATNEKLFF.

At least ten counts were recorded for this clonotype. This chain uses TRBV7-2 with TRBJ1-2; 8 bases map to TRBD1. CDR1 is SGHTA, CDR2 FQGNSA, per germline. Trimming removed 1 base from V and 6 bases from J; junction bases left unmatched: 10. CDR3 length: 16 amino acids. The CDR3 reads CASSLEVGQGAHGYTF. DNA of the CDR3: TGTGCCAGCAGCTTAGAGGTGGGGCAGGGGGCCCATGGCTACACCTTC. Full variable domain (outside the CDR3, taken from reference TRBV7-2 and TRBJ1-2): GAGVSQSPSNKVTEKGKDVELRCDPISGHTALYWYRQSLGQGLEFLIYFQGNSAPDKSGLPSDRFSAERTGGSVSTLTIQRTQQEDSAVYLCASSLEVGQGAHGYTFGSGTRLTVV.

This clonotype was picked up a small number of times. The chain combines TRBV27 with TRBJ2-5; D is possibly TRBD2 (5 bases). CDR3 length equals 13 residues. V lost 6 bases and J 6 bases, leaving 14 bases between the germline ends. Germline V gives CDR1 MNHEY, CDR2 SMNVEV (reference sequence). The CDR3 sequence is CASRGSSKKTQYF. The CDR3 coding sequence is TGTGCCAGCAGAGGGAGTTCCAAAAAGACCCAGTACTTC.

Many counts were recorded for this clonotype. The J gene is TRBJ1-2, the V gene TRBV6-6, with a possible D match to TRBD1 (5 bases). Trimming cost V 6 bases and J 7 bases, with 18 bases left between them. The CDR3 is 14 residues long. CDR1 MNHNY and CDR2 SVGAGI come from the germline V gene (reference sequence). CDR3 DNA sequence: TGTGCCAGCAGGACTATACGGGACTCTCCTGGCTACACCTTC. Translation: CASRTIRDSPGYTF.

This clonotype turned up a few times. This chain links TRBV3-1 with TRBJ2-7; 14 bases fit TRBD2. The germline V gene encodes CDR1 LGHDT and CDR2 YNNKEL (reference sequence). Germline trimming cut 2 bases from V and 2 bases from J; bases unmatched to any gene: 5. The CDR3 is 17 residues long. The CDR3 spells CASSQPGTSGRTYEQYF. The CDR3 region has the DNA TGTGCCAGCAGCCAACCTGGGACTAGCGGGAGAACCTACGAGCAGTACTTC.

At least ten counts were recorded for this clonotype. CDR3 nucleotide sequence: TGTGCCAGCAGCGGCGACCCGAGGGGGCGGCTCACTGAAGCTTTCTTT. It translates to CASSGDPRGRLTEAFF. The V call is TRBV9, the J call TRBJ1-1, with 7 bases fitting TRBD1. The CDR3 totals 16 residues. The junction had 12 bases not matched to a gene; V was cut back by 3 bases and J by 4 bases. Germline V CDR1 and CDR2: SGDLS, YYNGEE.

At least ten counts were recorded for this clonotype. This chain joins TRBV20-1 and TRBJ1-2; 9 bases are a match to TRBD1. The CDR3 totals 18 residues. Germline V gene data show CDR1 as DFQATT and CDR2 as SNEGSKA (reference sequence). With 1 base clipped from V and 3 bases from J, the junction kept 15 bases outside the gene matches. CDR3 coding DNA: TGCAGTGCTAGAGTTCCGATTGACAGGGGGATAAGGGACTATGGCTACACCTTC. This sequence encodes CSARVPIDRGIRDYGYTF.

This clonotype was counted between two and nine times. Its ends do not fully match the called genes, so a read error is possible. The DNA of the CDR3 is TGTGCCAACAGTTTAGATAACGAGCAGTACTTC. As protein: CANSLDNEQYF. J is TRBJ2-7 and V is TRBV12-3 or TRBV12-4; D not resolved. The CDR3 runs 11 residues.

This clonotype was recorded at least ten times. Written as DNA, the CDR3 is TGCAGCGTTGAAGAAACAGGGGGTGGAAACACCATATATTTT. Encoded protein: CSVEETGGGNTIYF. The chain employs TRBV29-1 and TRBJ1-3; 8 bases align to TRBD1. V lost 0 bases to trimming and J lost 3 bases; unmatched junction nucleotides: 1. This CDR3 is 14 amino acids long. The germline gives CDR1 SQVTM, CDR2 ANQGSEA.

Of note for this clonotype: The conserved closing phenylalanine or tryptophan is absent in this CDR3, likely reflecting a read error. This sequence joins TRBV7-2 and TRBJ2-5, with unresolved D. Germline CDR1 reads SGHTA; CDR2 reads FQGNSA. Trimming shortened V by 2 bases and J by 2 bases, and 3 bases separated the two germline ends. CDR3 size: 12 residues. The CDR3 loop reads CASSLKQETQYC. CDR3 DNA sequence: TGTGCCAGCAGCTTAAAACAAGAGACCCAGTACTGC.

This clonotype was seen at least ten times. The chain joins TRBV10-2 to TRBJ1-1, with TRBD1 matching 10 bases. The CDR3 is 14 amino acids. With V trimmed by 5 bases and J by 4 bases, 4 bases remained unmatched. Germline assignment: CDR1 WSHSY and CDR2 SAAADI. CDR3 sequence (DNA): TGCGCCAGCAGTAGACAGGGGGCAGGCACTGAAGCTTTCTTT. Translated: CASSRQGAGTEAFF.

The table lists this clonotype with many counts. In DNA form, the CDR3 reads TGTGCCAGCTCCTGGGACGGGGGTTCCTACGAGCAGTACTTC. Translation: CASSWDGGSYEQYF. The chain links TRBV7-9 to TRBJ2-7; possible D gene TRBD2, 6 bases. The V end was cut by 8 bases, the J end by 1 base, with 15 bases between. CDR3 size: 14 residues. The germline V gene has CDR1 SEHNR and CDR2 FQNEAQ (reference sequence).

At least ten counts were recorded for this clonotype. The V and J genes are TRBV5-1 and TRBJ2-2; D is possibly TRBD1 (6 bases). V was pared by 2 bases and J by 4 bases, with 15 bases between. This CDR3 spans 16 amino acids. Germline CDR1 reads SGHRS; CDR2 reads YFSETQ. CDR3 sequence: CASSFSPTGFTGELFF. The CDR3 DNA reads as TGCGCCAGCAGCTTCTCCCCTACAGGGTTCACCGGGGAGCTGTTTTTT.